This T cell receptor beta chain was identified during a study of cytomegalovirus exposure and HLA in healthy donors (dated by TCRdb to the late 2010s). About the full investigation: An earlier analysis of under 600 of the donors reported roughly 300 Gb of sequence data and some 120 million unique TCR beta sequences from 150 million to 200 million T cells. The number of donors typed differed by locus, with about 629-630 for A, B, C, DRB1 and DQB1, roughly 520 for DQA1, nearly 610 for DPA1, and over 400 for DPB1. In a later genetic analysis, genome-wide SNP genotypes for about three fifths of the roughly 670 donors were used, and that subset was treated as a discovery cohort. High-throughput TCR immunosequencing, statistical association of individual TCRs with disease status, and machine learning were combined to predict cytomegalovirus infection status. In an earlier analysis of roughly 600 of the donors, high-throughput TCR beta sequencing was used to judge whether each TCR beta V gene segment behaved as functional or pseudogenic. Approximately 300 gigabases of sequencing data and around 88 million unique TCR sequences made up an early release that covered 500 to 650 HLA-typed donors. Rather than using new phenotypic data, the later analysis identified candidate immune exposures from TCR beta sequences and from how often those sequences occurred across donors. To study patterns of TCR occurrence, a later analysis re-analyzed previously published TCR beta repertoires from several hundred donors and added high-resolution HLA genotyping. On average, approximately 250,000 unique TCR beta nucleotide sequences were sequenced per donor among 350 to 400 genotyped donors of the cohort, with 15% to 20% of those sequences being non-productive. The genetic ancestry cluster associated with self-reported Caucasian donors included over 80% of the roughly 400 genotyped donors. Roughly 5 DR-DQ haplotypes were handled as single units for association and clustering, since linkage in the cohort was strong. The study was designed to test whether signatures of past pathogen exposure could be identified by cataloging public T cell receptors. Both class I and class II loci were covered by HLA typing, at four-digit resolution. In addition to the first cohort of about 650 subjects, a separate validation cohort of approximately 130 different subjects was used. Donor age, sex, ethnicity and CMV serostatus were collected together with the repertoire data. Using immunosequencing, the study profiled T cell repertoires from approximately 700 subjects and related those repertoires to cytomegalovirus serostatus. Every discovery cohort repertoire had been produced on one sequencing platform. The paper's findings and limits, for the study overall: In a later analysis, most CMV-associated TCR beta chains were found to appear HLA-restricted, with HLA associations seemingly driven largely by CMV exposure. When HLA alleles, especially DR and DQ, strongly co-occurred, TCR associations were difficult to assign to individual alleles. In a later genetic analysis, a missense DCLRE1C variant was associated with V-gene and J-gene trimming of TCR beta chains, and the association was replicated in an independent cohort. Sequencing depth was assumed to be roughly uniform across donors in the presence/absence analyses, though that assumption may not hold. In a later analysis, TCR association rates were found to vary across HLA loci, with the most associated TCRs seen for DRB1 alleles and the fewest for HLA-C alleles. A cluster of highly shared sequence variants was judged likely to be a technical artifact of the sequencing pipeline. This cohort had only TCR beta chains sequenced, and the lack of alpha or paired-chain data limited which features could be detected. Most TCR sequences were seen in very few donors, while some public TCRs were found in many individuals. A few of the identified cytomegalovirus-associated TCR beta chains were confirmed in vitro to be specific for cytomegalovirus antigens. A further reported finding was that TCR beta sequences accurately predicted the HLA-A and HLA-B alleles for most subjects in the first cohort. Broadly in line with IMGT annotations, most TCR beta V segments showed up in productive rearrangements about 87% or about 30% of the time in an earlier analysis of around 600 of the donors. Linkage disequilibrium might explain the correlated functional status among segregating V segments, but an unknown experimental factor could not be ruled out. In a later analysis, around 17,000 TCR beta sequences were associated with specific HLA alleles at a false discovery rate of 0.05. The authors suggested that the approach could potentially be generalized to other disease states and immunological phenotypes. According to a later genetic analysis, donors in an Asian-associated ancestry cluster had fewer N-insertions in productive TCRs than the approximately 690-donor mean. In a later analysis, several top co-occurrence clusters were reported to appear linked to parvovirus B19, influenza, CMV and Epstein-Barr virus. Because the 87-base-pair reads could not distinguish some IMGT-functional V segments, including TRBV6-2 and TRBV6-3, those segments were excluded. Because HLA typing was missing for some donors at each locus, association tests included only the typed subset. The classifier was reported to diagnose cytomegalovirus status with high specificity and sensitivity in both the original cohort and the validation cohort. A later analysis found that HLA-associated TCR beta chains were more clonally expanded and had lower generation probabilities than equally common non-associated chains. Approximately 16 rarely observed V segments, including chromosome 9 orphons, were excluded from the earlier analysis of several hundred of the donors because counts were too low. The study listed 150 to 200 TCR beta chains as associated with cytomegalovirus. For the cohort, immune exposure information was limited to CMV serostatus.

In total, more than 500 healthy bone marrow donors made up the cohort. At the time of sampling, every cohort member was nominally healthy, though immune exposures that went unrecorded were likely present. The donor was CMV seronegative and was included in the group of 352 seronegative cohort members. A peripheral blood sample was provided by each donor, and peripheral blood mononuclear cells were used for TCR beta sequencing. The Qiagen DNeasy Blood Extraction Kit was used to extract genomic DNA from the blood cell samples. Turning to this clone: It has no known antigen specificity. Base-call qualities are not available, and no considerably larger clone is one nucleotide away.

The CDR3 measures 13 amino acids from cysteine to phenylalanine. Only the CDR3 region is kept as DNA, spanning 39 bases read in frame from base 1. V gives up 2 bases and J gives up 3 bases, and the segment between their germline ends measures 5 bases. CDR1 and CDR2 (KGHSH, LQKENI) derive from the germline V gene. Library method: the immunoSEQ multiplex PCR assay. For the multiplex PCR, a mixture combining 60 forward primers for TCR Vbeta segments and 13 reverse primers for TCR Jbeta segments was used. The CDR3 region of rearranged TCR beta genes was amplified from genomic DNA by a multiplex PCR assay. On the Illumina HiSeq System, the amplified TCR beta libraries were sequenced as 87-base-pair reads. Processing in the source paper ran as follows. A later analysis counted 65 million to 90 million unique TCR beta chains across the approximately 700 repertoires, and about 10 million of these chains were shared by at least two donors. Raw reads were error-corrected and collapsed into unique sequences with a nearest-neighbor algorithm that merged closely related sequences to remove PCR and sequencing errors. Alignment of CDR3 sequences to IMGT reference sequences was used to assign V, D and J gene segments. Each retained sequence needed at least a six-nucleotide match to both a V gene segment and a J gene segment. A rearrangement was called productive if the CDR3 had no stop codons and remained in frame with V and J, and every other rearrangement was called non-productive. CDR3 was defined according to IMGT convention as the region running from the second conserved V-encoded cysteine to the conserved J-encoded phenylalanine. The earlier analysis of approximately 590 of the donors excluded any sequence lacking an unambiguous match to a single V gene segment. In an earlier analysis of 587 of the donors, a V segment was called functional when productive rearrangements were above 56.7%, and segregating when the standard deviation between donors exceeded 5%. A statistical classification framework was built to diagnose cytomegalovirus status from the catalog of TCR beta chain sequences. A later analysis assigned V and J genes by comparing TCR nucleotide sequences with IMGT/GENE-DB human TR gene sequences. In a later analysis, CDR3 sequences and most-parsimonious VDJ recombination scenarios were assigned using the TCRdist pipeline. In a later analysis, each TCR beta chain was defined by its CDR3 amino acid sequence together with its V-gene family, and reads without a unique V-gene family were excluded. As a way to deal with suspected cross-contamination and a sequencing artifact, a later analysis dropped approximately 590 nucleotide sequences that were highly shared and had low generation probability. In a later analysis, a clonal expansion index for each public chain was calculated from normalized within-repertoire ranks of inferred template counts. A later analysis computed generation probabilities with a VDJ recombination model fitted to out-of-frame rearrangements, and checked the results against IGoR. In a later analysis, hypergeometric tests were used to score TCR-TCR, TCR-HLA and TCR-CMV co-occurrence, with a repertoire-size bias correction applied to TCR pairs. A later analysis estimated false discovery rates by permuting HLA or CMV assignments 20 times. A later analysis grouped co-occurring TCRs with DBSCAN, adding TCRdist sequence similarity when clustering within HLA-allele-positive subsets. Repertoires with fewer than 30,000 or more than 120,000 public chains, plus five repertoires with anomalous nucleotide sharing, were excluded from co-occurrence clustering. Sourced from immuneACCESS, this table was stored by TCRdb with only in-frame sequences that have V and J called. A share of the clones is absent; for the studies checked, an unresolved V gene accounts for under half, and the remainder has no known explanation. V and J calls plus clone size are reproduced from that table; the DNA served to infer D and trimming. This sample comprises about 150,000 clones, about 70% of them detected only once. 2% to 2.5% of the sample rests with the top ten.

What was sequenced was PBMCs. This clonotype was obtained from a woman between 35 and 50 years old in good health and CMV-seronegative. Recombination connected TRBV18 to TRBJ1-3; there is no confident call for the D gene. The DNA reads TGTGCCAGCTCACCAGCAGGTGGAAACACCATATATTTT. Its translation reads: CASSPAGGNTIYF.